This T cell receptor (beta chain) originates from a study of T cells in Graves' hyperthyroidism and ophthalmopathy. The germline V gene encodes CDR1 MNHEY and CDR2 SMNVEV (reference sequence). This CDR3 region has 12 residues. Trimming stripped 5 bases from V and 5 bases from J, with 10 bases between. Researchers amplified the TCR beta CDR3 regions from RNA transcripts. The HTBI primer set served for first-round RT-PCR of the TCR CDR3. TCRdb called the multiplex PCR reads again in MiXCR, with one record for every CDR3 protein. This table holds around 400,000 distinct CDR3 sequences, 25% found once. Graves' hyperthyroidism is called stable when ophthalmopathy does not progress within 18 months.

The receptor's source is a man aged 45-60 years with Graves' hyperthyroidism. The rearrangement joins TRBV27 to TRBJ2-7; D is unclear. The sequencing input was blood. DNA of the CDR3: TGTGCCAGCAGTCCCCTTCCCAACGAGCAGTACTTC. Translating it yields CASSPLPNEQYF.